Reported below is one TCR beta chain. There are 16 residues in the CDR3. V trimming: 0 bases; J trimming: 5 bases; junction bases outside the gene matches: 4. Germline CDR1 and CDR2: SGDLS and YYNGEE. These data belong to a study of long-term antiretroviral therapy in people with HIV. Running of the v3.0 immunoSEQ assay took place at survey level. Sequencing targeted roughly 35,000-50,000 T-cell genomes per sample. Libraries were prepared by immunoSEQ multiplex PCR; TCRdb keeps only in-frame clonotypes and omits some of them. The repertoire has 25,000 to 40,000 clones, approximately 90% of them found once; the top ten carry about an eighth.

Sequencing used unsorted PBMCs, obtained 1.1 years after starting antiretroviral therapy. This sequence was found in a man younger than 30 with HIV. The rearrangement links TRBV9 to TRBJ2-3, with TRBD2 matching over 12 bases. The chain's CDR3 is CASSVAPSGGEDTQYF. The CDR3 nucleotides are TGTGCCAGCAGCGTAGCGCCTAGCGGGGGGGAAGATACGCAGTATTTT.